This T cell receptor beta chain derives from a study of blood T cell repertoires in COVID-19. Study in general: Sites in the United States, Italy and Spain provided acute and convalescent COVID-19 samples. T cells, B-cell-depleted T cells, or PBMCs provided the cDNA or gDNA that served as material.

V was clipped by 0 bases and J by 3 bases, with 7 bases between them. The CDR3 is 13 residues long. Looked up from germline, CDR1 is SGHRS and CDR2 is YFSETQ. Profiling relied on immunoSEQ multiplex PCR, and the TCRdb table lists in-frame clones only, not all of them. Among about 140,000 clones listed, around 87% were seen once. Sequenced material: peripheral blood. The TCR was taken from a human donor in a cohort sampled during active COVID-19. The gene calls are TRBV5-1 and TRBJ2-7; D might be TRBD1 (6 bases). Here the CDR3 DNA reads TGCGCCAGCAGCTTGGGGGGACACTACGAGCAGTACTTC. Its translation is CASSLGGHYEQYF.